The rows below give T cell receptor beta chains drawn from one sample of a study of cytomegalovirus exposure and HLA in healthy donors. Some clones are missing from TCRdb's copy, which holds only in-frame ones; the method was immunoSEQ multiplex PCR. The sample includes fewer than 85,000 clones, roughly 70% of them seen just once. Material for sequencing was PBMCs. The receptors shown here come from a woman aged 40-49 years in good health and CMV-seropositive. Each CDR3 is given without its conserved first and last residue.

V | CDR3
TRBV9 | ASRGHFNEKLF
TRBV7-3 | ASSKTGAAYNEQF
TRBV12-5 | ASGPGMTSGGGYQETQY
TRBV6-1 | ASSESGSPEAF
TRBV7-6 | ASSLAPGPNTGELF
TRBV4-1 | ASSDSGGASYNEQF
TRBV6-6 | ASRAGQGYEQY
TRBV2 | ASSEDRGAEQY
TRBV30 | AWSTGGYEQY
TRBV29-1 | SVENTGGPGNTEAF
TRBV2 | ASSVQGAWTEAF
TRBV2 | ASSEGLNSYNEQF
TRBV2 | ASSEGGGNSGYT
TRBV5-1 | ASSFDRDTEAF
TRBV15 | ATSREKLSGSGGTQY
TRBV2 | ASTGYRSNQPQH
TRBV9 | ASSVTSRTEQDTQY
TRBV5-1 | ASSLGSAGEAF
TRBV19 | ASSISPSEGQGISGYT
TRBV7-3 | ASSLGQPNTEAF
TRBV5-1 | ASSWHQDRGKTEQF
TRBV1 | TSSQPPRQGENTEAF
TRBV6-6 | ASSYRFAAQGGYT
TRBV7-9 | ASSTRTGQSSGELF
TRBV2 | ASRERLAGTDTQY
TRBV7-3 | ASSLTGSQGTSGYT
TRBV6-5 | ASTQAPQRNEQF
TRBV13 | ASSPGEASGNTIY
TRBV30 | AWSGGLEGEQY
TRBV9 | ASSSLRGGSSGNTIY
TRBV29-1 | SVETDAYEQY
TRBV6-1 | ASSQRNTQY
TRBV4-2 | ASSQDSFPPTLH
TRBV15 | ATSAHPNQPQH
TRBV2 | ASNQQGEAGYT
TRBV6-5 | AASRGTDTQY
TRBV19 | ASSIEAGGNQPQH
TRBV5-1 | ASSGGTGPQETQY
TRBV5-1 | ASSLQGAGHEQY
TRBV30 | AWNVGTGVGEQY
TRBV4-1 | ASSLTGRGAQY